Described below is a single T cell receptor (beta chain) sequence and its context. No antigen is known for it. These data are taken from a study of T cell responses to AZD1222 COVID-19 vaccine. Study-level findings and limits: CD4 TCRs associated with vaccination spanned spike, dominating at 160-218 and 743-854. Baseline seropositives among AZD1222 recipients totaled only five to seven.

The protocol was immunoSEQ multiplex PCR, while the TCRdb copy is restricted to in-frame clones and leaves out a portion. The sample shows over 85,000 clones, approximately 90% of them seen only once. CDR1 is MGHRA, CDR2 YSYEKL, per germline. The V end was cut by 0 bases, the J end by 7 bases, with 18 bases between. The CDR3 runs 16 residues. The chain joins TRBV4-1 to TRBJ1-2; D ambiguous. The material was peripheral blood, obtained 28 days after the second AZD1222 dose. This receptor was obtained from an adult who received the AZD1222 COVID-19 vaccine. CDR3 sequence: CASSQETRRLGAGYTF. Here the CDR3 DNA reads TGCGCCAGCAGCCAAGAGACACGACGATTAGGAGCTGGCTACACCTTC.